Presented here are 11 T cell receptor beta chains from one specimen sequenced in a study of blood T cell repertoires in COVID-19 (dated by TCRdb to the early 2020s). The method was the immunoSEQ multiplex PCR assay. TCRdb mirrors the immuneACCESS table, restricted to in-frame sequences. Some clones are absent from its copies; in checked studies, under half trace to an unresolved V gene, and the reason for the others is unknown. This sample comprises around 500,000 clones, 80% to 90% of them detected only once. The ten most abundant clones make up roughly 3.2% of the sample. Material: peripheral blood. All receptors come from a human donor in a cohort sampled during active COVID-19.

The genes are TRBV5-1 and TRBJ2-7; 8 bases fit TRBD2. The CDR3 loop spans 15 amino acids. Germline V gene lookup returns CDR1 SGHRS and CDR2 YFSETQ. V lost 4 bases, J lost 0 bases, and 6 bases stayed unmatched. The CDR3 coding sequence is TGCGCCAGCAGCCCGATAGCGGGAAGCTCCTACGAGCAGTACTTC. Protein product: CASSPIAGSSYEQYF.

The chain couples TRBV6-5 to TRBJ1-1, with D possibly being TRBD1 (5 bases). The CDR3 is 14 residues long. Germline V gene lookup returns CDR1 MNHEY and CDR2 SVGAGI. Trimming removed 2 bases from V and 1 base from J, with 8 bases in between. CDR3 region: CASSYRGPNTEAFF. The CDR3, as DNA: TGTGCCAGCAGTTACAGGGGCCCGAACACTGAAGCTTTCTTT.

This chain uses TRBV18 with TRBJ2-3; D not certain. Germline loops: CDR1 KGHSH, CDR2 LQKENI. The CDR3 is 12 residues long. V lost 4 bases and J 4 bases, leaving 6 bases between the germline ends. This chain's CDR3 is CASSLNADTQYF. The CDR3 coding sequence is TGTGCCAGCTCACTTAATGCAGATACGCAGTATTTT.

The chain joins TRBV29-1 to TRBJ2-7; 11 nucleotides agree with TRBD1. The V segment lost 3 bases and the J segment 3 bases; nucleotides outside the gene matches: 4. Germline V gene data show CDR1 as SQVTM and CDR2 as ANQGSEA. The CDR3 sequence is 14 residues long. Here the CDR3 DNA reads TGCAGCGTTGACTTCGGGACAGGGGGCTACGAGCAGTACTTC. As protein: CSVDFGTGGYEQYF.

Only a few counts were recorded for this clone. Within the sample, other DNA sequences also encode this same CDR3. The chain recombines TRBV6-5 with TRBJ1-1; no firm D call. The V end was cut by 0 bases, the J end by 5 bases, with 7 bases between. CDR3 length equals 13 residues. Germline CDR1 reads MNHEY; CDR2 reads SVGAGI. CDR3 residues: CASSYSSRTEAFF. CDR3 in DNA: TGTGCCAGCAGTTACTCGAGCAGGACTGAAGCTTTCTTT.

The chain links TRBV7-2 to TRBJ2-1; maybe TRBD1 (5 bases). V was cut by 6 bases and J by 8 bases, with 20 bases left in between. The germline V gene has CDR1 SGHTA and CDR2 FQGNSA. The CDR3 has 15 amino acids. The CDR3 protein is CASRSQALQGDEQFF. The DNA of the CDR3 is TGTGCCAGCAGGTCCCAGGCCCTACAAGGGGATGAGCAGTTCTTC. Drawing the rest from reference TRBV7-2 and TRBJ2-1, the complete variable domain is GAGVSQSPSNKVTEKGKDVELRCDPISGHTALYWYRQSLGQGLEFLIYFQGNSAPDKSGLPSDRFSAERTGGSVSTLTIQRTQQEDSAVYLCASRSQALQGDEQFFGPGTRLTVL.

The chain combines TRBV5-1 with TRBJ2-7; 7 nucleotides align to TRBD1. Per germline, CDR1 SGHRS and CDR2 YFSETQ. Germline trimming cut 3 bases from V and 1 base from J; bases unmatched to any gene: 19. The CDR3 has 19 amino acids. This CDR3 is CASSYSPTVDRTGSYEQYF. The CDR3 DNA reads as TGCGCCAGCAGCTACTCCCCAACGGTGGACAGGACGGGATCCTACGAGCAGTACTTC.

The chain has TRBV18 and TRBJ2-2; 15 bases align to TRBD2. This CDR3 is built from 17 residues. CDR1 is KGHSH and CDR2 is LQKENI in the germline V gene. The ends lost 2 bases at V and 4 bases at J; junction bases unmatched: 2. CDR3 DNA sequence: TGTGCCAGCTCACCAGGACTAGCGGGAGGGTCCACCGGGGAGCTGTTTTTT. This encodes CASSPGLAGGSTGELFF.

This clone was found a few times. This chain links TRBV21-1 with TRBJ2-7; TRBD1 is the table's D call and was not checked against the DNA. TRBV21-1 has pseudogene status. The length of the CDR3 is 15 residues. CDR3 DNA: TGTGCCAGCAGCAAAAGGCCAGGGGAAAACTACGAGCAGTACTTC. Residues: CASSKRPGENYEQYF.

This rearrangement joins TRBV27 to TRBJ1-3; D unresolved. The CDR3 sequence is 14 residues long. CDR1 is MNHEY, CDR2 SMNVEV, per germline (reference sequence). The V end was cut by 5 bases, the J end by 2 bases, with 10 bases between. The DNA of the CDR3 is TGTGCCAGCAGTCGGGGTTCGACTGGAAACACCATATATTTT. Its translation is CASSRGSTGNTIYF.

This clone was observed once. The gene calls are TRBV10-3 and TRBJ1-1; 7 bases are shared with TRBD1. The CDR3 loop spans 14 amino acids. Germline V gene data show CDR1 as ENHRY and CDR2 as SYGVKD. V shed 6 bases, J shed 0 bases, and the junction held 4 bases outside the gene matches. DNA for the CDR3: TGTGCCATCAGGATACAGGGGATGAACACTGAAGCTTTCTTT. This translates into CAIRIQGMNTEAFF.